The T cell receptor beta chain under discussion was sequenced for a study of blood T cell repertoires in COVID-19. The wider study: Italy, Spain and the United States were the sources of the convalescent and acute COVID-19 samples.

V dropped 5 bases and J dropped 4; count of bases not matched to a gene: 6. Per germline, CDR1 SGHTA and CDR2 FQGTGA. The CDR3 covers 14 residues. As handled by the study authors: By means of reference gene primer amplification, nucleated cell counts were estimated. Profiled with immunoSEQ multiplex PCR; TCRdb holds only in-frame clones, not every one. The V and J calls and clone size come from that table; D and trimming were worked out from the DNA. This sample has 200,000 to 250,000 clones, with around 90% found just once. The sample was peripheral blood. The chain couples TRBV7-3 to TRBJ1-1; TRBD1 aligns across 8 bases. This TCR came from a man aged 60-69 years with COVID-19, enrolled during active disease. In nucleotides, the CDR3 is TGTGCCAGCAGCGCAAGCGGACAGGGCACTGAAGCTTTCTTT. Its protein product is CASSASGQGTEAFF.